The 30 T cell receptor beta chains in this list originate from one sample, sequenced in a study of response to subunit inactivated influenza vaccine. MiXCR was run by TCRdb on the RT-PCR reads, yielding one entry per CDR3 protein. The profile covers about 700,000 distinct CDR3 sequences, with approximately 15% appearing a single time and less than 9% taken by the ten largest. Here the sequenced sample was PBMCs from blood, taken approximately 15 days before vaccination. The receptors were gathered from a man aged 50-59 years who received an inactivated influenza vaccine.

CDR3 nucleotide sequence: TGTGCCAGCAGGAGGACAGGGGGCCTGCACAATGAGCAGTTCTTC. Amino acid sequence: CASRRTGGLHNEQFF. The V gene is TRBV12-3 or TRBV12-4, the J gene TRBJ2-1; the match to TRBD1 covers 11 bases. The CDR3 has 15 amino acids. J lost 5 bases, V lost 6 bases, and 6 bases had no gene match.

J is TRBJ1-6 and V is TRBV6-5; D is ambiguous. The ends were cut back, 4 bases at V and 6 bases at J, with 10 bases in the middle. Germline lookup yields CDR1 MNHEY and CDR2 SVGAGI. The CDR3 extends over 14 amino acids. CDR3 protein: CASSFIGRNSPLHF. CDR3 nucleotides: TGTGCCAGCAGTTTTATAGGGCGTAATTCACCCCTCCACTTT.

This clonotype has only a few counts. The rearrangement uses TRBV20-1 and TRBJ2-2; D ambiguous. The CDR3 contains 15 residues. CDR1 is DFQATT, CDR2 SNEGSKA, per germline (reference sequence). With 0 bases removed from V and 1 base from J, the gap between germline ends came to 9 bases. The CDR3 loop is CSARDRSRNTGELFF. CDR3 nucleotides: TGCAGTGCTAGAGATAGGAGTAGGAACACCGGGGAGCTGTTTTTT.

The J gene is TRBJ2-1, the V gene TRBV10-2; tentative D call: TRBD2 (6 bases). Germline V gene data show CDR1 as WSHSY and CDR2 as SAAADI. V gave up 3 bases and J gave up 4 bases, with 13 bases separating them. This CDR3 spans 15 amino acids. CDR3 nucleotides: TGCGCCAGCAGTGATACCGGGACTTCATACAATGAGCAGTTCTTC. This translates into CASSDTGTSYNEQFF.

V gene TRBV20-1 combines with J gene TRBJ2-7; D is undetermined. The CDR3 is 14 residues long. Germline V CDR1 and CDR2: DFQATT, SNEGSKA (reference sequence). Between the trimmed V and J ends, which lost 1 base and 1 base, there was a span of 11 bases. The CDR3 sequence: CSARGVRQSYEQYF. Here the CDR3 DNA reads TGCAGTGCTAGAGGAGTCAGGCAGTCCTACGAGCAGTACTTC.

This clonotype turned up a few times. This sequence joins TRBV28 and TRBJ2-5, with 9 bases identical to TRBD2. This CDR3 is 19 amino acids long. The germline V gene has CDR1 MDHEN and CDR2 SYDVKM. After removal of 3 bases from V and 3 bases from J, the junction contained 17 bases not matched to a gene. CDR3 sequence: CASSFWLAGLTRRKETQYF. The CDR3 nucleotides are TGTGCCAGCAGTTTTTGGCTAGCGGGGCTTACTCGACGCAAAGAGACCCAGTACTTC.

The chain has TRBV12-3 or TRBV12-4 and TRBJ2-6; D call uncertain. V dropped 6 bases and J dropped 12 bases, with 15 bases sitting between them. The CDR3 loop spans 13 amino acids. For the CDR3, the DNA is TGTGCCAGCAGCCATCTTGGGCTAGTCGTCCTGACTTTC. It translates to CASSHLGLVVLTF.

V usage is TRBV6-2 or TRBV6-3 and J usage is TRBJ2-2; D uncertain. Trimming left V 0 bases short and J 6 bases short, with 8 bases between. The CDR3 extends over 14 amino acids. Germline lookup yields CDR1 MNHEY and CDR2 SVGEGT. The CDR3 DNA sequence: TGTGCCAGCAGTTACTCGAATTCCGCCGGGGAGCTGTTTTTT. It is translated as CASSYSNSAGELFF.

This clonotype was detected a few times. One junction end does not reproduce the germline sequence, and a read error may be involved. The chain combines TRBV7-8 with TRBJ2-7; 12 bases align to TRBD2. This CDR3 spans 16 amino acids. Germline CDR1 reads SGHVS; CDR2 reads FQNEAQ. For the CDR3, the DNA is TGTGCCAGCAGCTTGGATCCGGGACTAGCGGGTTACGCGCAGTACTTC. It is translated as CASSLDPGLAGYAQYF. The whole variable domain, remainder taken from reference TRBV7-8 and TRBJ2-7, is GAGVSQSPRYKVAKRGQDVALRCDPISGHVSLFWYQQALGQGPEFLTYFQNEAQLDKSGLPSDRFFAERPEGSVSTLKIQRTQQEDSAVYLCASSLDPGLAGYAQYFGPGTRLTVT.

The rearrangement links TRBV12-3 or TRBV12-4 to TRBJ1-1; unclear D gene. V shed 6 bases and J shed 10 bases, with 18 bases lying between them. The CDR3 spans 13 residues. CDR3 DNA: TGTGCCAGCAGGGGATCTTCGGACCTGGGAGCTTTCTTT. It translates to CASRGSSDLGAFF.

This clonotype was picked up many times. This chain links TRBV28 with TRBJ2-7; the match to TRBD2 covers 13 bases. CDR1 and CDR2 (germline): MDHEN, SYDVKM. V shed 2 bases, J shed 4 bases, and the junction held 14 bases outside the gene matches. CDR3 length: 19 amino acids. This chain's CDR3 is CASSLPTSGGASSLYEQYF. The CDR3 nucleotides are TGTGCCAGCAGTTTACCTACTAGCGGGGGGGCCTCGTCCCTTTACGAGCAGTACTTC.

The V gene is TRBV15, the J gene TRBJ2-3, with D uncertain. This CDR3 comprises 15 residues. Germline V lookup: CDR1 LNHNV, CDR2 YYDKDF (reference sequence). Trimming pared 1 base from V and 0 bases from J, leaving 8 bases between. CDR3: CATSRGGGSTDTQYF. As DNA, the CDR3 is TGTGCCACCAGCAGAGGAGGCGGTAGCACAGATACGCAGTATTTT.

Only a few counts were recorded for this clonotype. The gene calls are TRBV5-6 and TRBJ2-7; TRBD1 matches at 8 bases. CDR1 SGHDT and CDR2 YYEEEE come from the germline V gene. The CDR3 has 14 amino acids. V lost 4 bases to trimming and J lost 2 bases; unmatched junction nucleotides: 5. Written as DNA, the CDR3 is TGTGCCAGCAGCCGGAGGACAGGGACCTACGAGCAGTACTTC. Amino acids: CASSRRTGTYEQYF.

This clonotype occurred a few times. The chain combines TRBV7-9 with TRBJ1-4; TRBD1 agrees at 10 bases. CDR3 length equals 14 residues. Germline CDR1 and CDR2: SEHNR and FQNEAQ (reference sequence). After removal of 5 bases from V and 8 bases from J, the junction contained 5 bases not matched to a gene. The CDR3 loop reads CASSRADRGEKLFF. Written as DNA, the CDR3 is TGTGCCAGCAGCCGAGCGGACAGGGGGGAAAAACTGTTTTTT.

The V and J genes are TRBV18 and TRBJ2-5; no reliable D call. V lost 6 bases and J lost 0, with 11 bases in between. The CDR3 is 14 amino acids. In germline, CDR1 is KGHSH, CDR2 LQKENI. The CDR3 is CASSKPQDQETQYF. In nucleotides, the CDR3 is TGTGCCAGCTCGAAACCTCAGGACCAAGAGACCCAGTACTTC.

This clonotype occurred many times. V is TRBV7-2 and J is TRBJ2-1; the D gene is possibly TRBD2 (6 bases). This CDR3 is built from 14 residues. CDR1 is SGHTA, CDR2 FQGNSA, per germline. V was shortened by 0 bases and J by 7 bases, with 10 bases between the two germline ends. CDR3 residues: CASSLAGGRNEQFF. For the CDR3, the DNA is TGTGCCAGCAGCTTAGCGGGAGGAAGGAATGAGCAGTTCTTC.

This clonotype was observed a handful of times. The CDR3 DNA reads TGCAGTGCAAACCCGGGACCTCAAGAGACCCAGTACTTC. This translates into CSANPGPQETQYF. The chain uses TRBV20-1 and TRBJ2-5; D possibly matches TRBD1 or TRBD2 (5 bases each). V lost 6 bases to trimming and J lost 2 bases, with 13 bases between them. Per the germline V gene, CDR1 is DFQATT and CDR2 is SNEGSKA (reference sequence). The CDR3 sequence is 13 residues long.

The genes are TRBV4-2 and TRBJ2-7; D perhaps matches TRBD2 (7 bases). The CDR3 runs 17 residues. V lost 0 bases, J lost 1 base, and 16 bases lay in between. Germline loops: CDR1 LGHNA, CDR2 YNFKEQ. CDR3 in amino acids: CASSQDRAGHRSYEQYF. The CDR3 coding sequence is TGTGCCAGCAGCCAAGATCGAGCGGGACACAGATCCTACGAGCAGTACTTC.

The sample holds a few counts of this clonotype. The CDR3 loop reads CASSYITANTEAFF. CDR3 sequence (DNA): TGTGCCAGCAGTTACATCACTGCGAACACTGAAGCTTTCTTT. The chain couples TRBV6-2 or TRBV6-3 to TRBJ1-1, with D uncertain. The V and J ends lost 2 bases and 1 base respectively, with 8 bases between them. The CDR3 totals 14 residues. The germline CDR1 and CDR2 sequences are MNHEY and SVGEGT.

This clonotype has just a few counts. The V and J genes are TRBV29-1 and TRBJ2-1; maybe TRBD1 (7 bases). Trimming took off 6 bases at V and 5 bases at J, with 17 bases between the two ends. This CDR3 region has 14 residues. Looked up from germline, CDR1 is SQVTM and CDR2 is ANQGSEA. Written as DNA, the CDR3 is TGCAGCGTGGGGGGACAGTCCCAGGACAATGAGCAGTTCTTC. Protein: CSVGGQSQDNEQFF.

This clonotype has more than one count but fewer than ten. The V and J genes are TRBV7-9 and TRBJ2-7, with unresolved D. Germline V lookup: CDR1 SEHNR, CDR2 FQNEAQ (reference sequence). This CDR3 region has 15 residues. The V end lost 0 bases, the J end lost 1 base, and 10 bases lay between the germline ends. The CDR3: CASSLADAVSYEQYF. CDR3 coding DNA: TGTGCCAGCAGCTTAGCGGACGCGGTATCCTACGAGCAGTACTTC.

The chain employs TRBV15 and TRBJ2-3; D may correspond to TRBD1 or TRBD2 (5 bases each). The CDR3 consists of 14 residues. From germline, CDR1 is LNHNV and CDR2 YYDKDF (reference sequence). Trimming pared 3 bases from V and 6 bases from J, leaving 13 bases between. Here the CDR3 DNA reads TGTGCCACCAGCAGGGGACGGGGTGAGGATACGCAGTATTTT. Translating gives CATSRGRGEDTQYF.

This clonotype was seen more than once but under ten times. The gene calls are TRBV6-1 and TRBJ2-3; no reliable D call. Per germline, CDR1 MNHNS and CDR2 SASEGT. Trimming cost V 9 bases and J 6 bases, with 7 bases left between them. The length of the CDR3 is 10 residues. CDR3: CASFADTQYF. The CDR3 DNA reads as TGTGCCAGTTTCGCCGATACGCAGTATTTT.

This clonotype was counted a few times. V is TRBV20-1 and J is TRBJ2-1; TRBD2 matches at 11 bases. Germline lookup yields CDR1 DFQATT and CDR2 SNEGSKA (reference sequence). Unmatched junction bases numbered 8, after V lost 2 bases and J lost 5 bases. This CDR3 region has 16 residues. CDR3 amino acids: CSARPLTSGRHNEQFF. CDR3 nucleotide sequence: TGCAGTGCTAGACCCCTCACTAGCGGGAGACACAATGAGCAGTTCTTC.

This clonotype has more than one count but fewer than ten. V is TRBV4-1 and J is TRBJ2-1; 8 nucleotides match TRBD1. The germline V gene has CDR1 MGHRA and CDR2 YSYEKL. After removal of 0 bases from V and 2 bases from J, the junction contained 9 bases not matched to a gene. The CDR3 consists of 18 residues. CDR3 region: CASSQDSRRDRPYNEQFF. For the CDR3, the DNA is TGCGCCAGCAGCCAAGATTCCCGCCGGGACAGGCCCTACAATGAGCAGTTCTTC.

The rearrangement links TRBV4-3 to TRBJ2-7; possible D gene TRBD1, 6 bases. Trimming took off 0 bases at V and 1 base at J, with 10 bases between the two ends. Looked up from germline, CDR1 is LGHNA and CDR2 is YSLEER. The CDR3 contains 15 residues. CDR3 in amino acids: CASSQEWGTSYEQYF. CDR3 DNA: TGCGCCAGCAGCCAAGAGTGGGGGACATCCTACGAGCAGTACTTC.

This clonotype was found a few times. The V and J genes are TRBV28 and TRBJ2-7; 7 bases are a match to TRBD1. V shed 6 bases and J 7 bases; nucleotides not matched to a gene: 6. The CDR3 sequence is 12 residues long. Germline CDR1 is MDHEN and CDR2 is SYDVKM. CDR3 DNA: TGTGCCAGCAGCCTCCTCAGGGGGGAGCAGTACTTC. This translates into CASSLLRGEQYF.

This clonotype appeared many times. The chain joins TRBV4-3 to TRBJ2-5; 9 bases are a match to TRBD1. J gave up 4 bases and V 0 bases, and 3 bases lay outside the gene matches. Germline-derived CDR1 and CDR2 are LGHNA and YSLEER. The CDR3 contains 15 residues. The CDR3 bases are TGCGCCAGCAGCCAAGAAAGGACAGGGGTAGAGACCCAGTACTTC. Amino acid sequence: CASSQERTGVETQYF.

This clonotype was recorded a few times. The chain couples TRBV15 to TRBJ2-5; 11 bases agree with TRBD2. Germline CDR1 reads LNHNV; CDR2 reads YYDKDF (reference sequence). V was pared by 1 base and J by 5 bases, with 12 bases of the junction left unmatched. This CDR3 has 18 residues. The CDR3 DNA reads as TGTGCCACCAGCAGAGCAGCGACTAGCGGGGATGTTGTGGAGACCCAGTACTTC. Encoded protein: CATSRAATSGDVVETQYF.

The rearrangement links TRBV2 to TRBJ1-2; D remains unclear. The V end lost 4 bases, the J end lost 2 bases, and 8 bases lay between the germline ends. CDR3 length: 13 amino acids. The V gene's germline CDR1 is SNHLY and CDR2 FYNNEI. The CDR3: CASSVDGNYGYTF. CDR3 sequence (DNA): TGTGCCAGCAGTGTGGACGGGAACTATGGCTACACCTTC.